Below, 25 T cell receptor beta chains from the same sample are listed, as sequenced in a study of PD-1 blockade in classical Hodgkin lymphoma. TCRdb's copy holds only in-frame clones and misses some; the assay was immunoSEQ multiplex PCR. The sample records 9,500 to 12,000 clones, 80% to 85% being singletons. All trial patients relapsed after autologous stem cell transplantation. Thawed PBMCs were the source of CD8+ T cells, obtained through magnetic negative selection. Sequenced material: CD8+ T cells from blood, taken at baseline. The source is a human donor with classical Hodgkin lymphoma.

This sequence joins TRBV5-6 and TRBJ2-7; D is unresolved. Germline V gene data show CDR1 as SGHDT and CDR2 as YYEEEE. This CDR3 spans 13 amino acids. V lost 3 bases to trimming and J lost 2 bases, with 9 bases between them. As DNA, the CDR3 is TGTGCCAGCAGCTACGACTCCACCTACGAGCAGTACTTC. This gives the protein CASSYDSTYEQYF.

The chain has TRBV27 and TRBJ2-7; D perhaps matches TRBD1 (6 bases). Germline CDR1 is MNHEY and CDR2 is SMNVEV (reference sequence). V was clipped by 0 bases and J by 3 bases, with 9 bases between them. The CDR3 contains 14 residues. The CDR3, as DNA: TGTGCCAGCAGTTTATCGGGGGCGCGCTACGAGCAGTACTTC. It encodes CASSLSGARYEQYF.

This chain uses TRBV7-6 with TRBJ1-1; D call uncertain. V shed 1 base and J shed 3 bases, with 6 bases lying between them. Germline V gives CDR1 SGHVS, CDR2 FNYEAQ. CDR3 length equals 13 residues. CDR3 bases: TGTGCCAGCAGCTTAGGGTTTGACACTGAAGCTTTCTTT. Its protein product is CASSLGFDTEAFF.

V and J are TRBV5-8 and TRBJ2-7, with D tentatively TRBD2 (5 bases). The V end lost 4 bases, the J end lost 5 bases, and 13 bases lay between the germline ends. The CDR3 has 13 residues. Germline V gives CDR1 SGHTS, CDR2 YDEGEE. CDR3 bases: TGTGCCAGCAGCCCTAGCCTCTTGGACGAGCAGTACTTC. Translation: CASSPSLLDEQYF.

The J gene is TRBJ1-4, the V gene TRBV4-1; D might be TRBD1 (5 bases). The CDR3 length is 16 residues. Germline V gene lookup returns CDR1 MGHRA and CDR2 YSYEKL. V lost 3 bases, J lost 5 bases, and 16 bases lay in between. The CDR3 DNA sequence: TGCGCCAGCAGCCACCCAGGAAGGGGCCCCAATGAAAAACTGTTTTTT. Protein sequence: CASSHPGRGPNEKLFF.

This chain joins TRBV7-9 and TRBJ1-4; D remains ambiguous. The CDR3 consists of 15 residues. Germline CDR1 reads SEHNR; CDR2 reads FQNEAQ (reference sequence). Trimming shortened V by 5 bases and J by 0 bases, and 10 bases separated the two germline ends. The CDR3 protein is CASSLYSATNEKLFF. In nucleotides, the CDR3 is TGTGCCAGCAGCCTATACAGCGCAACTAATGAAAAACTGTTTTTT.

V gene TRBV4-1 combines with J gene TRBJ1-1, with D unclear. V was trimmed by 2 bases and J by 0 bases, leaving 10 bases between them. CDR1 MGHRA and CDR2 YSYEKL come from the germline V gene. The CDR3 consists of 15 residues. The CDR3 nucleotides are TGCGCCAGCAGCCAATCGGGTATTCTGAACACTGAAGCTTTCTTT. The encoded protein is CASSQSGILNTEAFF.

This chain links TRBV16 with TRBJ2-7; TRBD2 matches at 7 bases. CDR1 and CDR2 from the germline V gene are KGHSY and FQNENV. After removal of 4 bases from V and 4 bases from J, the junction contained 4 bases not matched to a gene. The CDR3 is 13 residues long. The CDR3 coding sequence is TGTGCCAGCAGCCCAAAGGGAGGGTACGAGCAGTACTTC. Translating gives CASSPKGGYEQYF. Variable domain in full (rest from reference TRBV16 and TRBJ2-7): GEEVAQTPKHLVRGEGQKAKLYCAPIKGHSYVFWYQQVLKNEFKFLISFQNENVFDETGMPKERFSAKCLPNSPCSLEIQATKLEDSAVYFCASSPKGGYEQYFGPGTRLTVT.

The chain couples TRBV19 to TRBJ1-1; possibly TRBD1 for D (6 bases). The CDR3 totals 14 residues. Germline-derived CDR1 and CDR2 are LNHDA and SQIVND (reference sequence). With 4 bases removed from V and 4 bases from J, the gap between germline ends came to 13 bases. The CDR3 nucleotides are TGTGCCAGTAGTACCGGACAGTGGAGCACTGAAGCTTTCTTT. It codes for CASSTGQWSTEAFF.

This clone was detected once. The rearrangement uses TRBV30 and TRBJ2-1, with D perhaps matching TRBD2 (5 bases). V lost 1 base to trimming and J lost 9 bases, with 25 bases between them. The germline CDR1 and CDR2 sequences are GTSNPN and SVGIG (reference sequence). This CDR3 is built from 17 residues. The CDR3 here is CAWSALGISERRLEQFF. Written as DNA, the CDR3 is TGTGCCTGGAGTGCCCTGGGGATTAGTGAGCGGCGGCTTGAGCAGTTCTTC.

This chain links TRBV29-1 with TRBJ2-7; 7 bases agree with TRBD2. The J segment lost 0 bases and the V segment lost 3 bases, leaving 8 bases of the junction unmatched. From germline, CDR1 is SQVTM and CDR2 ANQGSEA. This CDR3 is 15 amino acids long. CDR3 in amino acids: CSVDVSGDSSYEQYF. CDR3 nucleotide sequence: TGCAGCGTTGATGTCAGCGGGGATAGCTCCTACGAGCAGTACTTC.

The rearrangement links TRBV2 to TRBJ2-4; a weak D match, TRBD1 (5 bases). Trimming took off 4 bases at V and 2 bases at J, with 15 bases between the two ends. Looked up from germline, CDR1 is SNHLY and CDR2 is FYNNEI. There are 16 residues in the CDR3. CDR3 nucleotides: TGTGCCAGCAGTGGAGGCAGGGCGGAGACCAAAAACATTCAGTACTTC. This gives the protein CASSGGRAETKNIQYF.

J is TRBJ2-1 and V is TRBV4-3; 7 nucleotides match TRBD2. The CDR3 totals 16 residues. With V trimmed by 3 bases and J by 3 bases, 8 bases remained unmatched. Germline-derived CDR1 and CDR2 are LGHNA and YSLEER. For the CDR3, the DNA is TGCGCCAGCAGCCAGGAAGGGGCTAGCGGCTACAATGAGCAGTTCTTC. The encoded protein is CASSQEGASGYNEQFF.

J is TRBJ2-2 and V is TRBV18; TRBD1 aligns across 7 bases. Germline values: CDR1 KGHSH, CDR2 LQKENI. The junction had 5 bases not matched to a gene; V was cut back by 4 bases and J by 3 bases. The CDR3 runs 15 residues. CDR3 region: CASSLRQGDTGELFF. The CDR3 nucleotides are TGTGCCAGCTCACTGCGACAGGGAGACACCGGGGAGCTGTTTTTT.

The chain combines TRBV2 with TRBJ1-2, with D possibly TRBD1 on 6 matching bases. This CDR3 region has 15 residues. Trimming pared 2 bases from V and 8 bases from J, leaving 18 bases between. CDR1 and CDR2 from the germline V gene are SNHLY and FYNNEI. In DNA form, the CDR3 reads TGTGCCAGCAGTGAAACGGAACAACAGGGTTTCGGCTACACCTTC. Translating gives CASSETEQQGFGYTF.

As for this clone: Other DNA sequences in this specimen translate into the identical CDR3. The V gene is TRBV6-5, the J gene TRBJ1-2; D is unresolved. CDR3 length equals 12 residues. V lost 4 bases and J lost 6, with 9 bases in between. Germline lookup yields CDR1 MNHEY and CDR2 SVGAGI. CDR3 DNA: TGTGCCAGCAGTTCGGGCGGCGATGGCTACACCTTC. It specifies CASSSGGDGYTF.

The CDR3 nucleotides are TGTGCCAGCAGCGCTGAGGGGAGAAACGAGCAGTACTTC. It translates to CASSAEGRNEQYF. V and J are TRBV13 and TRBJ2-5; D may correspond to TRBD1 or TRBD2 (5 bases each). The J call could be wrong; TRBJ2-7 is a better fit for the DNA end. Per the germline V gene, CDR1 is PRHDT and CDR2 is FYEKMQ (reference sequence). This CDR3 contains 13 residues.

V and J are TRBV5-6 and TRBJ2-3; unclear D gene. Germline CDR1 SGHDT, CDR2 YYEEEE. The CDR3 length is 15 residues. The V end lost 1 base, the J end lost 7 bases, and 16 bases lay between the germline ends. The CDR3 DNA reads TGTGCCAGCAGCTTGAGATTTTCAGGTTTGAATACGCAGTATTTT. It translates to CASSLRFSGLNTQYF.

The V call is TRBV7-9, the J call TRBJ2-7, with 7 bases fitting TRBD1. Germline lookup yields CDR1 SEHNR and CDR2 FQNEAQ (reference sequence). The junction had 1 base not matched to a gene; V was cut back by 1 base and J by 4 bases. This CDR3 is 13 amino acids long. For the CDR3, the DNA is TGTGCCAGCAGCTTAGTGACAGGGTACGAGCAGTACTTC. Protein: CASSLVTGYEQYF.

This clone occurred once. The chain employs TRBV29-1 and TRBJ1-5; tentatively, D is TRBD1 (6 bases). Trimming cost V 8 bases and J 4 bases, with 21 bases left between them. CDR3 length: 15 amino acids. Germline V CDR1 and CDR2: SQVTM, ANQGSEA. CDR3 coding DNA: TGCAGCCCGGGGGGGCCTCATCGGTTAAATCAGCCCCAGCATTTT. It yields the protein CSPGGPHRLNQPQHF.

The J gene is TRBJ2-1, the V gene TRBV13; no reliable D call. V shed 0 bases and J shed 10 bases, with 4 bases lying between them. This CDR3 is 11 amino acids long. Germline CDR1 reads PRHDT; CDR2 reads FYEKMQ (reference sequence). CDR3 loop: CASSLGREQFF. CDR3 sequence (DNA): TGTGCCAGCAGCTTAGGGAGAGAGCAGTTCTTC.

The chain is built from TRBV4-2 and TRBJ2-3; TRBD1 or TRBD2 may be the D gene (5 bases each). Germline CDR1 is LGHNA and CDR2 is YNFKEQ. Trimming took off 5 bases at V and 6 bases at J, with 21 bases between the two ends. The CDR3 contains 16 residues. The CDR3 sequence is CASSLASSWGSDTQYF. CDR3 in DNA: TGTGCCAGCAGCTTAGCTTCTAGTTGGGGGTCCGATACGCAGTATTTT.

In its sample, this clone was seen once. This chain joins TRBV12-5 and TRBJ2-1; D might be TRBD2 (6 bases). V lost 5 bases, J lost 4 bases, and 12 bases lay in between. The germline gives CDR1 LGHNT, CDR2 FRNRAP. This CDR3 has 14 amino acids. CDR3 amino acids: CASGRRDLYNEQFF. In DNA, the CDR3 is TGTGCTAGTGGTCGCCGGGACTTATACAATGAGCAGTTCTTC.

This clone appeared once. The chain employs TRBV30 and TRBJ2-3; TRBD2 matches 9 bases. CDR3 length equals 16 residues. In germline, CDR1 is GTSNPN, CDR2 SVGIG (reference sequence). With V trimmed by 1 base and J by 4 bases, 9 bases remained unmatched. This CDR3 is CAWSAPLAGEPDTQYF. The CDR3 DNA reads as TGTGCCTGGAGTGCGCCGTTAGCGGGAGAACCAGATACGCAGTATTTT.

The chain recombines TRBV10-1 with TRBJ1-1; D perhaps matches TRBD1 (5 bases). Trimming cost V 3 bases and J 5 bases, with 16 bases left between them. Germline loops: CDR1 WNHNN, CDR2 SYGVQD (reference sequence). The CDR3 sequence is 15 residues long. The CDR3 spells CASSEGRGLWTEAFF. CDR3 bases: TGCGCCAGCAGTGAAGGTAGGGGCCTTTGGACTGAAGCTTTCTTT.